Following are 8 T cell receptor beta chains from one sample sequenced in a study of regulatory T cells. Overall study findings and caveats: In CD3G-deficient patients, conventional CD4+ T cells were enriched for hydrophobic CDR3 residues at positions 6 and 7.

These receptors have no identified antigens. Amplification used 52 TRBV primers and 13 TRBJ primers. Produced via immunoSEQ multiplex PCR; TCRdb's table is partial and in-frame only. The table shows tens of thousands of clones, with around nine tenths occurring only once. Sequencing was done on a sample of conventional CD4+ T cells sorted from blood. The receptors were gathered from a person aged 18-35 years with CD3G deficiency.

This clone came up a few times. The rearrangement links TRBV19 to TRBJ1-1; D is ambiguous. CDR1 is LNHDA, CDR2 SQIVND, per germline (reference sequence). This CDR3 region has 13 residues. The V end lost 5 bases, the J end lost 1 base, and 8 bases lay between the germline ends. CDR3 amino acids: CASSPAWNTEAFF. In DNA form, the CDR3 reads TGTGCCAGTAGTCCGGCCTGGAACACTGAAGCTTTCTTT.

The V gene is TRBV18, the J gene TRBJ2-7, with TRBD2 as a possible D gene (6 bases). This CDR3 region has 14 residues. Germline-derived CDR1 and CDR2 are KGHSH and LQKENI. V lost 3 bases and J 1 base, leaving 10 bases between the germline ends. Written as DNA, the CDR3 is TGTGCCAGCTCACCTACGGGAGTGTCCTACGAGCAGTACTTC. Protein sequence: CASSPTGVSYEQYF.

The chain links TRBV18 to TRBJ1-1, with a weak D call TRBD1 (6 bases). The V end lost 3 bases, the J end lost 1 base, and 15 bases lay between the germline ends. The CDR3 is made up of 16 amino acids. CDR1 KGHSH and CDR2 LQKENI come from the germline V gene. CDR3 sequence reads: CASSPQGRSGNTEAFF. DNA for the CDR3: TGTGCCAGCTCACCCCAGGGGCGGTCGGGGAACACTGAAGCTTTCTTT.

This clone showed up just a few times. V gene TRBV13 combines with J gene TRBJ2-7; the D gene is possibly TRBD2 (5 bases). The CDR3 runs to 13 residues. Germline V gene data show CDR1 as PRHDT and CDR2 as FYEKMQ (reference sequence). V was pared by 1 base and J by 4 bases, with 8 bases between. The CDR3 DNA is TGTGCCAGCAGCTTAGAACCGGGGTACGAGCAGTACTTC. Protein sequence: CASSLEPGYEQYF.

The chain is built from TRBV7-2 and TRBJ2-7; TRBD1 is a possible D gene (6 bases). This CDR3 region has 13 residues. Germline V gene lookup returns CDR1 SGHTA and CDR2 FQGNSA. V lost 5 bases to trimming and J lost 3 bases, with 11 bases between them. The CDR3 DNA reads as TGTGCCAGCAGCCCGGACAGATTCTACGAGCAGTACTTC. Translated, it gives CASSPDRFYEQYF.

V is TRBV6-1 and J is TRBJ2-7; the D gene could be TRBD1 or TRBD2 (5 bases each). CDR3 size: 14 residues. V was shortened by 2 bases and J by 4 bases, with 12 bases between the two germline ends. The germline V gene encodes CDR1 MNHNS and CDR2 SASEGT. CDR3: CASSERWDGYEQYF. CDR3 nucleotide sequence: TGTGCCAGCAGTGAACGGTGGGACGGTTACGAGCAGTACTTC.

The V and J genes are TRBV10-3 and TRBJ2-7, with 9 bases matching TRBD2. The CDR3 has 15 amino acids. Germline CDR1 is ENHRY and CDR2 is SYGVKD. Trimming took 0 bases from V and 6 from J; bases not matched to a gene: 6. CDR3 sequence (DNA): TGTGCCATCAGTGAGTCCGGCGGGGGGGCAGGCGAGCAGTACTTC. Residues: CAISESGGGAGEQYF.

This sequence joins TRBV7-9 and TRBJ2-3, with 14 bases that match TRBD2. This CDR3 region has 18 residues. Trimming took 5 bases from V and 6 from J; bases not matched to a gene: 13. The germline V gene has CDR1 SEHNR and CDR2 FQNEAQ (reference sequence). The CDR3 sequence: CASSPTRLAGGRSDTQYF. The CDR3 region has the DNA TGTGCCAGCAGCCCTACCCGACTAGCGGGGGGGCGTTCGGATACGCAGTATTTT.